This T cell receptor (beta chain) came from a study of post-analysis software for immune sequencing data. Background on the study: Progressive-relapsing, secondary progressive and relapsing-remitting multiple sclerosis were among the disease courses included.

Libraries were made from TCR beta cDNA, and they carried unique molecular identifiers. Each CDR3 protein gets one entry after TCRdb re-called the PCR reads with MiXCR. The repertoire includes approximately 730,000 distinct CDR3 sequences, around 27% of them detected once, and around 0.6% sits in the top ten. Points on this clonotype: A much larger clone lies one base from this, so it may be a read error.

This sequence originates from a girl between 5 and 17 years old with multiple sclerosis. Sequenced input: blood.

CDR3 in DNA: TGTGCCAGCTCACCCACGGGACCCAACTCAGGAATCCCCCCCCACTTT. It encodes CASSPTGPNSGIPPHF. V and J are TRBV18 and TRBJ1-6, with a tentative D call TRBD1 (5 bases). CDR3 length: 16 amino acids. In germline, CDR1 is KGHSH, CDR2 LQKENI.